This T cell receptor (beta chain) was identified in a study of T cell changes during pregnancy in multiple sclerosis. The method was immunoSEQ multiplex PCR; TCRdb's version includes in-frame clones alone and lacks a portion of them. The sample shows 25,000 to 35,000 clones, 90% to 95% of them seen only once. V dropped 6 bases and J dropped 5; count of bases not matched to a gene: 7. There are 15 residues in the CDR3. Germline V gene data show CDR1 as LNHDA and CDR2 as SQIVND (reference sequence). Sequences were derived from CD8+ T cells from peripheral blood mononuclear cells, sampled before pregnancy. The sequence came from a female donor with multiple sclerosis, enrolled in a pregnancy study. The rearrangement joins TRBV19 to TRBJ2-1; 10 bases are a match to TRBD2. The CDR3 nucleotides read TGTGCCAGTAGGCCTAGCGGGGGTCTCCACAATGAGCAGTTCTTC. Protein product: CASRPSGGLHNEQFF.